This is a list of T cell receptor beta chains from one sample in a study of shared clonotypes between healthy human individuals. This table comes from immunoSEQ multiplex PCR, and its TCRdb copy is limited to in-frame clones, with some not included. The table includes 550,000 to 700,000 clones, less than 80% detected once. Sequences were obtained from memory CD4+ T cells sorted from blood. The receptors were sampled from a woman aged 25 to 45 in good health. CDR3s include the opening cysteine and the closing phenylalanine or tryptophan. Each record gives: CDR3 length, clone size, J gene, D gene, V gene, CDR3 protein, CDR3 DNA. The D gene is left open where the match is weak. Clone size, where shown, is once, few, many, or a class for clones that have expanded.

14 - TRBJ2-7 TRBD1 TRBV2 CASRTGGGSYEQYF TGTGCCAGCAGAACAGGGGGCGGCTCCTACGAGCAGTACTTC
15 - TRBJ1-3 - TRBV6-6 CASSQDSISGNTIYF TGTGCCAGCAGCCAAGACAGCATCTCTGGAAACACCATATATTTT
15 - TRBJ2-2 TRBD2 TRBV5-1 CASSSTSGRTGELFF TGCGCCAGCAGCTCGACTAGCGGGAGGACCGGGGAGCTGTTTTTT
15 few TRBJ2-3 - TRBV14 CASSQRASGTDTQYF TGTGCCAGCAGCCAAAGGGCTAGCGGCACAGATACGCAGTATTTT
13 many TRBJ1-3 - TRBV9 CASSAGTGNTIYF TGTGCCAGCAGCGCAGGGACTGGAAACACCATATATTTT
13 once TRBJ2-7 TRBD1 TRBV10-3 CAIQTGASYEQYF TGTGCCATTCAGACAGGGGCCTCCTACGAGCAGTACTTC
13 - TRBJ1-5 - TRBV7-3 CASSLQGNQPQHF TGTGCCAGCAGCTTGCAGGGAAATCAGCCCCAGCATTTT
14 - TRBJ1-4 - TRBV27 CASRPRATNEKLFF TGTGCCAGCAGACCCCGTGCAACTAATGAAAAACTGTTTTTT
13 - TRBJ1-2 - TRBV9 CASSSGILLSYTF TGTGCCAGCAGCTCCGGGATCCTTCTTAGCTACACCTTC
13 once TRBJ1-5 - TRBV28 CASSPTGFQPQHF TGTGCCAGCAGCCCTACAGGGTTTCAGCCCCAGCATTTT
13 - TRBJ2-7 - TRBV6-1 CATQRRTAYEQYF TGTGCCACTCAACGTAGGACAGCCTACGAGCAGTACTTC
13 many TRBJ1-5 - TRBV2 CAMGRDSNQPQHF TGTGCCATGGGACGGGATAGCAATCAGCCCCAGCATTTT
14 - TRBJ1-3 TRBD1 TRBV30 CAWSVGGGGNTIYF TGTGCCTGGAGTGTAGGGGGCGGTGGAAACACCATATATTTT
15 - TRBJ2-5 TRBD2 TRBV27 CASSLSGLAWQTQYF TGTGCCAGCAGTTTATCCGGACTAGCGTGGCAGACCCAGTACTTC
14 - TRBJ1-4 - TRBV28 CASNAGGPREKLFF TGTGCCAGCAACGCGGGGGGCCCTAGGGAAAAACTGTTTTTT
15 - TRBJ2-5 - TRBV4-2 CASSQEGYDAETQYF TGTGCCAGCAGCCAAGAGGGCTACGATGCGGAGACCCAGTACTTC
13 - TRBJ1-5 - TRBV19 CASSMGVNQPQHF TGTGCCAGTAGTATGGGAGTCAATCAGCCCCAGCATTTT
15 - TRBJ2-7 - TRBV5-1 CASSLLSGKGYEQYF TGCGCCAGCAGCTTGCTTTCCGGGAAGGGGTACGAGCAGTACTTC
14 - TRBJ1-4 TRBD1 TRBV27 CASGRGQGEGKLFF TGTGCCAGCGGGCGGGGACAGGGGGAGGGGAAACTGTTTTTT
13 - TRBJ1-1 - TRBV19 CAITTRGDTEAFF TGTGCCATTACGACCCGAGGGGACACTGAAGCTTTCTTT
12 - TRBJ2-7 - TRBV28 CASGGRFYEQYF TGTGCCAGCGGGGGGCGATTTTACGAGCAGTACTTC
15 - TRBJ2-7 TRBD2 TRBV5-5 CASSLPGTSGYEQYF TGTGCCAGCAGCCTCCCCGGGACTAGCGGCTACGAGCAGTACTTC
12 many TRBJ1-2 - TRBV11-2 CASSLTDYGYTF TGTGCCAGCAGCTTAACGGACTATGGCTACACCTTC
14 - TRBJ2-7 TRBD2 TRBV10-3 CAISELAGAYEQYF TGTGCCATCAGTGAACTAGCGGGAGCCTACGAGCAGTACTTC
11 many TRBJ2-1 - TRBV27 CASSSNNEQFF TGTGCCAGCAGTTCTAACAATGAGCAGTTCTTC
14 - TRBJ1-2 TRBD1 TRBV30 CAWSVPTGVVGYTF TGTGCCTGGAGTGTACCCACAGGGGTCGTCGGCTACACCTTC
13 - TRBJ1-2 - TRBV5-1 CASSFKTDYGYTF TGCGCCAGCAGCTTCAAGACAGACTATGGCTACACCTTC
13 - TRBJ2-7 TRBD1 TRBV7-3 CASSQGAEREQYF TGTGCCAGCAGCCAGGGGGCGGAGAGGGAGCAGTACTTC
18 - TRBJ2-3 TRBD1 TRBV6-7 CASSYWTGKEAGTDTQYF TGTGCCAGCAGTTACTGGACAGGGAAGGAGGCTGGCACAGATACGCAGTATTTT